This TCR beta chain was identified during a study of human CD8 memory T cell subsets. UMI-labeled 5' RACE generated the TCR beta libraries. TCRdb re-called the 5' RACE reads, yielding one record per CDR3 amino acid sequence without DNA. The sample includes 9,500 to 12,000 distinct CDR3 sequences. This CDR3 spans 17 amino acids. The germline V gene encodes CDR1 SEHNR and CDR2 FQNEAQ (reference sequence). The V gene is TRBV7-9, the J gene TRBJ2-1; the TCRdb call, TRBD1, lacks DNA for checking. The sequence came from a human donor in good health. The source material was CD8+ T cells from PBMCs. CDR3 amino acids: CAIEQPFQGKSYNEQFF.